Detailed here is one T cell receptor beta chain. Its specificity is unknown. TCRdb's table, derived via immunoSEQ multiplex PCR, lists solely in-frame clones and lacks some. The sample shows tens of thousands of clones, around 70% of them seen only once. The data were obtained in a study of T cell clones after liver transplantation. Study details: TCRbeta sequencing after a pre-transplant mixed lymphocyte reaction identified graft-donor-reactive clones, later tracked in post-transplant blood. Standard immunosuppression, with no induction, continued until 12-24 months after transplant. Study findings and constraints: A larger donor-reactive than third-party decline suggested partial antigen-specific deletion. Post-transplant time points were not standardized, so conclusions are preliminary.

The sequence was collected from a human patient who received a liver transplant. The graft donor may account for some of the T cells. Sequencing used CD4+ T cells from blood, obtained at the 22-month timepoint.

DNA for the CDR3: TGTGCCAGCAGCCCTACCATAGGGACAGCCTACGAGCAGTACTTC. Translated: CASSPTIGTAYEQYF. The chain links TRBV7-8 to TRBJ2-7; the match to TRBD1 covers 7 bases. Germline V CDR1 and CDR2: SGHVS, FQNEAQ. Unmatched junction bases numbered 9, after V lost 5 bases and J lost 2 bases. The CDR3 covers 15 residues.